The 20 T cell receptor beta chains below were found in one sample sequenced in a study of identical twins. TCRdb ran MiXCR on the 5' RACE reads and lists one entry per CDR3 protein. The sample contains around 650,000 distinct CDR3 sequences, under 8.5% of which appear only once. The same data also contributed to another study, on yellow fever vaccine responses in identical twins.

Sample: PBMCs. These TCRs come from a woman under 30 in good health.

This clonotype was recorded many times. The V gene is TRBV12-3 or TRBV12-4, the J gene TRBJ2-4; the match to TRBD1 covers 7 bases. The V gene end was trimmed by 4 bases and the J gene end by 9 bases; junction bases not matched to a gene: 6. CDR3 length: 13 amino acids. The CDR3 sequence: CASSSTGLVIQYF. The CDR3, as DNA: TGTGCCAGCAGTTCGACAGGGTTAGTCATTCAGTACTTC.

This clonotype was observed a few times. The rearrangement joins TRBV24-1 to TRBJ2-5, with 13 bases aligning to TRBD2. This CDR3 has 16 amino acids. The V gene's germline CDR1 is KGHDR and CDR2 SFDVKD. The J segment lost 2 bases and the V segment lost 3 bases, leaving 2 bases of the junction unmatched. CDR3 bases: TGTGCCACCAGTGATCCGGGACTAGCGGGACAAGAGACCCAGTACTTC. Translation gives CATSDPGLAGQETQYF.

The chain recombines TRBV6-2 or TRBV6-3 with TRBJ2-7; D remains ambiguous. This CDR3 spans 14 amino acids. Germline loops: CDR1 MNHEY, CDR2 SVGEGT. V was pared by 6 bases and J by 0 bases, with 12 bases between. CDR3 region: CASRSTTDSYEQYV. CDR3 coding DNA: TGTGCCAGCAGGTCTACGACCGACTCCTACGAGCAGTACGTC.

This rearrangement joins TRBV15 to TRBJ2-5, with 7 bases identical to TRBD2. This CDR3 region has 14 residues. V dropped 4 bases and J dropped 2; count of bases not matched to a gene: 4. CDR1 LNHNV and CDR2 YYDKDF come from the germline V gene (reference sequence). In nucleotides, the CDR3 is TGTGCCACCAGCAAGCGGGGCAGTCAAGAGACCCAGTACTTC. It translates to CATSKRGSQETQYF. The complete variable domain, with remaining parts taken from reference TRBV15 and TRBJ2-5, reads DAMVIQNPRYQVTQFGKPVTLSCSQTLNHNVMYWYQQKSSQAPKLLFHYYDKDFNNEADTPDNFQSRRPNTSFCFLDIRSPGLGDTAMYLCATSKRGSQETQYFGPGTRLLVL.

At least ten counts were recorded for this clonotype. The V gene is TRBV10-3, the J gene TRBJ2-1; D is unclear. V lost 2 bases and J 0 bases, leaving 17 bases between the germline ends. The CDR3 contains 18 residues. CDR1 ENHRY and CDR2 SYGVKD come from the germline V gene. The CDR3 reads CAISEIIIGPLSYNEQFF. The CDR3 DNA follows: TGTGCCATCAGTGAGATCATAATCGGGCCTCTCTCCTACAATGAGCAGTTCTTC.

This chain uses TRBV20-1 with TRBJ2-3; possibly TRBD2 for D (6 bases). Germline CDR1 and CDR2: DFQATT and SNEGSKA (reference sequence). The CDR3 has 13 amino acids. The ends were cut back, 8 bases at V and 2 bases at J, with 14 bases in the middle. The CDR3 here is CSFRRGFTDTQYF. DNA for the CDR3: TGCAGTTTTCGACGGGGGTTCACAGATACGCAGTATTTT.

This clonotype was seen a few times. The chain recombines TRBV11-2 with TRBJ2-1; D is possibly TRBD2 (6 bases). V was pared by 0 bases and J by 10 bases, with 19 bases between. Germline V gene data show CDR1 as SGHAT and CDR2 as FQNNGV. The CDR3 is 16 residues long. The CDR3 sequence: CASSLESAGRSREQFF. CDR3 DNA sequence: TGTGCCAGCAGCTTAGAGTCGGCGGGAAGGTCTAGGGAGCAGTTCTTC.

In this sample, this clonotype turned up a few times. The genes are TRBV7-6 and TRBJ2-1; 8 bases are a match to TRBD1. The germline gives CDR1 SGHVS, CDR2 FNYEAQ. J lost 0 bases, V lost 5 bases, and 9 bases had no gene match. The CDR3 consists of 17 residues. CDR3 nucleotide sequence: TGTGCCAGCAGCCACCTTCGACAGGGGAGCTCCTACAATGAGCAGTTCTTC. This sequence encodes CASSHLRQGSSYNEQFF.

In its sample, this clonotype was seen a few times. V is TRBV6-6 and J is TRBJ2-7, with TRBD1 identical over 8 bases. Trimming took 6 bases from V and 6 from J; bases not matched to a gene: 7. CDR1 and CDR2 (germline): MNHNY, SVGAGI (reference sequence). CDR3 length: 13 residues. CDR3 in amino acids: CASSPTGASEQYF. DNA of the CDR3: TGTGCCAGCAGCCCGACAGGGGCCAGCGAGCAGTACTTC.

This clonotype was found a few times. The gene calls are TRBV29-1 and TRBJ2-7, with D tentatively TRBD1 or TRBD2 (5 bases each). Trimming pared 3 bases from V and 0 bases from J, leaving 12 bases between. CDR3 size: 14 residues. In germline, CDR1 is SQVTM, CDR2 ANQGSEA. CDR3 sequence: CSVDGAEGSYEQYF. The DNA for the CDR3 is TGCAGCGTTGACGGGGCCGAGGGCTCCTACGAGCAGTACTTC.

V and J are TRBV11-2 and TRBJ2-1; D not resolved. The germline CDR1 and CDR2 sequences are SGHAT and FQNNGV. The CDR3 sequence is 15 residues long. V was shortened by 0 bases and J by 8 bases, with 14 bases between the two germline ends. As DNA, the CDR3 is TGTGCCAGCAGCTTAGATTCGTCTAGTTTCGATGAGCAGTTCTTC. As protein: CASSLDSSSFDEQFF.

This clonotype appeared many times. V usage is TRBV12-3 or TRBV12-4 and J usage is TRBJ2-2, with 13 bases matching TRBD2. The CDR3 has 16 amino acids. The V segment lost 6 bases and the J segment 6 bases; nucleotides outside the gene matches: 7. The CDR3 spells CASSPWTSGRSGELFF. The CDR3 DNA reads TGTGCCAGCAGCCCCTGGACTAGCGGGAGATCCGGGGAGCTGTTTTTT.

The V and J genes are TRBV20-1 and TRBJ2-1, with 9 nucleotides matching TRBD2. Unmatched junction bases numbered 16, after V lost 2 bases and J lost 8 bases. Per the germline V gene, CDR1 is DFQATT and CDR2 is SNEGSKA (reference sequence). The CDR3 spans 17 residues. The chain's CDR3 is CSARPPSGSGSSYEQFF. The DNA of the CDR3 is TGCAGTGCTAGACCCCCTTCGGGTAGCGGGAGTTCCTATGAGCAGTTCTTC.

This CDR3 is CASEGLYEQYF. CDR3 coding DNA: TGTGCCAGCGAGGGGCTCTACGAGCAGTACTTC. The chain links TRBV2 to TRBJ2-7; D may correspond to TRBD1 or TRBD2 (5 bases each). The CDR3 runs to 11 residues. Germline V gene lookup returns CDR1 SNHLY and CDR2 FYNNEI. Trimming cost V 8 bases and J 3 bases, with 8 bases left between them.

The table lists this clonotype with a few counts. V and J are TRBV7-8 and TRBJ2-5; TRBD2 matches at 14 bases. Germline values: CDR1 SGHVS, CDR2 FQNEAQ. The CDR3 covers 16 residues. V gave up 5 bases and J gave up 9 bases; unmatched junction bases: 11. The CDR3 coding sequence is TGTGCCAGCAGCCCCCGACAGGGACTAGCGGGGGAGCCCCAGTACTTC. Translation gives CASSPRQGLAGEPQYF.

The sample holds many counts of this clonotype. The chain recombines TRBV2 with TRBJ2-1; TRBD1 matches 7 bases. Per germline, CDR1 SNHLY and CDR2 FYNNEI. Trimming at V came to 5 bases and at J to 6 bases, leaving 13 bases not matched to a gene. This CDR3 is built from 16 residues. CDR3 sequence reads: CASSTRDSLGANEQFF. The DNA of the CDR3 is TGTGCCAGCAGTACTCGGGACAGCTTAGGGGCCAATGAGCAGTTCTTC.

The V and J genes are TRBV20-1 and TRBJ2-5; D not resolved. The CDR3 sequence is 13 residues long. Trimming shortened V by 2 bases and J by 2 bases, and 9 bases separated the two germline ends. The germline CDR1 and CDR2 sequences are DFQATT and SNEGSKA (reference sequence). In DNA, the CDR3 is TGCAGTGCTAGATCCCCAACGCAAGAGACCCAGTACTTC. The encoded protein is CSARSPTQETQYF.

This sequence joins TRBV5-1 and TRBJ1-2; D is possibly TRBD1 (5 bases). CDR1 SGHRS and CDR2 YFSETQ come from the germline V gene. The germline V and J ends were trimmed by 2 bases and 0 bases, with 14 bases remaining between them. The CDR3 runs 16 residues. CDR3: CASSFTGIETNYGYTF. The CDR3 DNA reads TGCGCCAGCAGCTTTACAGGAATAGAAACTAACTATGGCTACACCTTC. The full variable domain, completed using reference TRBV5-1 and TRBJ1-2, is KAGVTQTPRYLIKTRGQQVTLSCSPISGHRSVSWYQQTPGQGLQFLFEYFSETQRNKGNFPGRFSGRQFSNSRSEMNVSTLELGDSALYLCASSFTGIETNYGYTFGSGTRLTVV.

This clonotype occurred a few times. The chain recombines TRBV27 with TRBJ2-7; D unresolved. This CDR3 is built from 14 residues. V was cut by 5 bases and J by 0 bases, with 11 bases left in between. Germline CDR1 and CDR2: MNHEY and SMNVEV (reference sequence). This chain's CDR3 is CASSPHRFSYEQYV. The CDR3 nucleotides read TGTGCCAGCAGTCCACATCGATTCTCCTACGAGCAGTACGTC.

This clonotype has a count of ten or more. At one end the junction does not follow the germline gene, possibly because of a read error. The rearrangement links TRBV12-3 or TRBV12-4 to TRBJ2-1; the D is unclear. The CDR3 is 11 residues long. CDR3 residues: CASSGRNQQFF. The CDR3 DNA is TGTGCCAGCAGCGGACGTAACCAGCAGTTTTTC.